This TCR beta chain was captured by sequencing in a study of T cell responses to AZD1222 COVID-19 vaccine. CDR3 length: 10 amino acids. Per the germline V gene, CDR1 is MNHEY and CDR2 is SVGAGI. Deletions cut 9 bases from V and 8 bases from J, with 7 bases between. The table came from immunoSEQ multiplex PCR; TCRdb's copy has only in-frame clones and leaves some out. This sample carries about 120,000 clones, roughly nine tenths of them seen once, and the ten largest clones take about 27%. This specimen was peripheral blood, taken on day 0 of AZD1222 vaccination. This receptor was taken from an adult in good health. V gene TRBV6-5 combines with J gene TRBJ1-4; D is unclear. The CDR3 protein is CASLGEKLFF. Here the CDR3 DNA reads TGTGCCAGTCTCGGCGAAAAACTGTTTTTT.